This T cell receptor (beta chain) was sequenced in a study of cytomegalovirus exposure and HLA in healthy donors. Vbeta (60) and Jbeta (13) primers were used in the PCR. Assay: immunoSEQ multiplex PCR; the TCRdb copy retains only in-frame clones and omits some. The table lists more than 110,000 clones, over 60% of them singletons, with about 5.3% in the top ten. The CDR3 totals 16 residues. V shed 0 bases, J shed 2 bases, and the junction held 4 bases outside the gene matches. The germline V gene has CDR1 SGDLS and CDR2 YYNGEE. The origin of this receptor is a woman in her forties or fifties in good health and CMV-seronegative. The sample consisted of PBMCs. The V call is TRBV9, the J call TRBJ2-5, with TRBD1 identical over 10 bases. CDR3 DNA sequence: TGTGCCAGCAGCGTAGGGACAGGGGGACCTCAAGAGACCCAGTACTTC. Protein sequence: CASSVGTGGPQETQYF.